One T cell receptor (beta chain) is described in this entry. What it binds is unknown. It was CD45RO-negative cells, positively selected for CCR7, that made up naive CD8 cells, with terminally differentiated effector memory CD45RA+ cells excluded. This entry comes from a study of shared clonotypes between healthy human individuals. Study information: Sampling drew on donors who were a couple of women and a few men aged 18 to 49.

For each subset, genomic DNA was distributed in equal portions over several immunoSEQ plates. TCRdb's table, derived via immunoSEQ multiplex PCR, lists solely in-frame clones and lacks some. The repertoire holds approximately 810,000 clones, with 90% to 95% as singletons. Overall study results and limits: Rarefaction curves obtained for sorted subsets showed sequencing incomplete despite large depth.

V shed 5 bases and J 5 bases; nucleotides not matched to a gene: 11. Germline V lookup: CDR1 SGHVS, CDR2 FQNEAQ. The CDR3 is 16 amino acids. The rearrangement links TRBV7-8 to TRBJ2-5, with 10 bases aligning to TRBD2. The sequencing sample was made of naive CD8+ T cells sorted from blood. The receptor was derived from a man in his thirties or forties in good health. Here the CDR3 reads CASSPKQREGGETQYF. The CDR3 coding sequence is TGTGCCAGCAGCCCGAAGCAGCGGGAGGGCGGGGAGACCCAGTACTTC.